This T cell receptor (beta chain) was sequenced in a study of regulatory T cells in long-lasting Graves disease (dated by TCRdb to 2020 to 2023). With regard to the full study: Patients with newly diagnosed Graves' disease had been on antithyroid drugs for under 3 months. The study was registered as a clinical trial and conducted in China. A total of about 33 samples underwent TCR sequencing, from some 13 patients with persistent Graves' disease and around 20 patients with newly diagnosed Graves' disease. This study used TCR sequencing and RNA sequencing of peripheral blood to compare persistent Graves' disease patients against newly diagnosed Graves' disease patients.

V is trimmed back by 4 bases and J by 3 bases, and the junction contains 5 bases that no gene match accounts for. Based on the germline V gene, the CDR1 and CDR2 sequences are SGDLS and YYNGEE. Measured from the cysteine to the phenylalanine, the CDR3 is 14 residues long. The only DNA kept is the CDR3, 42 bases in frame from the first base. The time point tag for this specimen amounts to: newly diagnosed GD, antithyroid drugs for less than 3 months. RNA was extracted from PBMCs in TRIzol for both TCR sequencing and RNA sequencing. Graves' disease was diagnosed according to American Thyroid Association guidelines. Patients for the study were recruited at an endocrinology department in Xi'an, China. Each patient gave approximately 10 milliliters of peripheral blood, collected in an EDTA anticoagulant tube. Ficoll Paque Plus density gradient separation was used to isolate PBMCs, and no further T cell sorting was performed. An Agilent 2100 Bioanalyzer and agarose gel were used to assess RNA quality, and a NanoDrop 2000 was used to measure RNA concentration.

The research as a whole found: Persistent patients shared more public clonotypes among themselves (around 3,000) than newly diagnosed patients did (roughly 920). As a limitation, the authors acknowledged that the small sample size may reduce accuracy. Persistent Graves' disease patients showed lower TCR Shannon entropy and fewer highly expanded clones than newly diagnosed patients, suggesting clonal expansion. TRBV28, TRBJ1-2 and TRBJ2-5 were preferentially used in persistent disease, while TRBV20-1 and TRBJ2-1 were favored in newly diagnosed disease. The study examined only peripheral blood because the primary lesion, thyroid tissue, could not be accessed. Only the TCR beta chain was sequenced and analyzed.

Receptor libraries were prepared by multiplex PCR. Sequencing used an Illumina HiSeq 4000. CDR3 regions were amplified by Arm-PCR with iRepertoire HTBI primers to construct TCR beta libraries. Before sequencing, the PCR products went through gel purification. Under the source paper's analysis protocol: A total of 60 to 80 TRBV and 14 TRBJ segments were identified across samples and were used for gene usage analysis of CDR3 amino acid clonotypes. COPE and FqMerger were used to merge the filtered high-quality paired reads into contigs. BLAST was used to align contigs to IMGT TRBV, TRBD and TRBJ reference genes, with CDR3 defined following IMGT. Any clonotype with a frequency above 0.1% was counted as a highly expanded clone. Shannon entropy served as the measure of repertoire diversity, while the Gini coefficient captured V-J evenness. A clonotype was considered public if more than one individual shared it. The public reads were run again by TCRdb, first through fastp at Q25 and then through MiXCR, and only productive beta chains were kept. One record per CDR3 amino acid sequence lists the most common genes and DNA. The V and J calls were not made by the authors but by TCRdb's processing. The sample has 320,000 or so distinct CDR3 sequences on record, 15% to 20% of them singletons. Of the sample, 38% is held by the ten largest clones.

Notes on this clonotype: Its binding antigen is unknown. Per-base quality was not reported, and no clone a single base away is much larger than it.

The sequence links TRBV9 to TRBJ1-2, with 8 bases in between that match TRBD1. This receptor was identified in a female donor with Graves disease. The sequencing here drew on peripheral blood mononuclear cells (PBMCs), taken at new diagnosis, from a patient treated with antithyroid drugs. At the DNA level, the sequence is TGTGCCAGCAGCCTTTCGGACAGGGACTATGGCTACACCTTC. Its protein is CASSLSDRDYGYTF.